This TCR beta chain comes out of a study of identical twins (dated by TCRdb to about 2016). Regarding the study in general: To test whether fetal clonotypes persist, this study deep-sequenced TCR alpha and beta repertoires from monozygotic twins, from unrelated adults of various ages, and from cord blood. To rule out contamination, the twin experiments were replicated at different times with different library preparation protocols. The paper as a whole reports these results and caveats: Out-of-frame TCR alpha sequences shared between twins showed an excess of low generation-probability sequences compared with coincidental sharing between unrelated individuals. Fewer insertions were carried by abundant cord blood beta clonotypes; a weaker similar trend was observed in young adult naive repertoires, while no such trend was observed in memory repertoires. Because the same donors could not be followed over many years, the conclusions depended on cross-sectional statistical analysis. A weaker excess of twin sharing was found in beta out-of-frame sequences because the signal-to-noise ratio was lowered by fewer shared sequences. Invariant T cells such as MAIT and iNKT could partly confound zero-insertion analyses, although diverse VJ usage argued against such confounding for most clonotypes. Out-of-frame TCR alpha sharing in monozygotic twins was systematically underestimated by recombination models, whereas sharing between unrelated individuals was in agreement with the recombination models.

Inclusive of the bounding cysteine and phenylalanine, the CDR3 is 13 residues long. Of the read, only the CDR3 DNA is kept; its 39 bases are in frame from base 1. As encoded in the germline V gene, CDR1 is KGHSH while CDR2 is LQKENI. The germline V and J ends show losses of 6 bases and 5 bases respectively, and no gene match explains 7 bases of the junction. Only healthy Caucasian donors were included. The twin cohort comprised three pairs of female monozygotic twins, all aged about 18 to 30 years. Positive isolation kits from Invitrogen were used to isolate CD4+ and CD8+ T cell populations. The protocol used for the library was 5' RACE. The listed sequencing device is Illumina HiSeq 2000. Template switching introduced a universal primer binding site; the final cDNA contained a unique molecular identifier, enabling accurate counting of TCR cDNA molecules. Specific primers in the conserved constant-segment region were used to synthesize first-strand cDNA for the TCR alpha and beta chains. To control for contamination, every cDNA library was double barcoded, receiving both a SMART-Mk sample barcode and Illumina barcodes. TruSeq adapter sequences, together with Illumina sample barcodes, were added in two successive PCR steps. The TCR alpha and beta cDNA libraries were sequenced on the Illumina HiSeq platform using custom primers. The study's own analysis went as follows. Unique molecular identifiers were extracted from raw reads with MiGEC, and CDR3 positions were determined with MiXCR. For each individual, recombination models were inferred using an EM algorithm with the repgenHMM and IGoR tools. The analysis of shared clonotypes was done with the tcR package in R, with sharing normalized by the product of cloneset sizes. To study raw recombination without the effects of thymic and clonal selection, out-of-frame nonproductive sequences were analyzed. Clones were called with MiXCR by TCRdb after fastp trimmed the public reads at Q25, and only in-frame beta chains were retained. Identical CDR3 protein sequences are pooled into one entry, listed with their most common genes and DNA. These V and J calls rely on TCRdb rather than the paper's analysis. This sample lists approximately 250,000 distinct CDR3 sequences; over 5.5% were detected once. Jointly, the top ten make up about 15% of the sample.

A word on this clonotype: Its antigen remains unidentified. No base quality values were provided; no much bigger clone lies one nucleotide off.

These data were also filed under a second study, of T cells expressing NK-cell markers. That second report states: Three sorted T-cell subsets (CD3+CD56+NKG2C+, CD3+CD56+NKG2C- and CD3+CD56-NKG2C+) from several donors had their TCR beta-chain repertoires profiled. Among the eight sequenced donors, only one was HCMV-seronegative, while the other seven were HCMV-seropositive. To restrict sorting to alphabetaTCR-expressing T cells, an anti-gammadeltaTCR antibody was added in several experiments. For over five donors, the dominant CD3+CD56+NKG2C+ clonotypes were among the top 10 CD8+ clonotypes and accounted for roughly 1.0-7.5% of CD8+ T cells. Those dominant clonotypes were again the most abundant among CD3+CD56-NKG2C+ cells in a handful of donors, at roughly 28.3-60.1%. Whether the expanded NKG2C-expressing T cell clones were specific for HCMV antigens was left unclear. The eight sequenced donors were randomly selected healthy volunteers, three men and five women. A commercial ELISA kit detecting HCMV-specific IgG in serum was used to determine HCMV serostatus. MIGEC was used to demultiplex reads and group reads by UMI, and MiTCR was used to assemble and quantify clonotypes. To remove erroneous sequences, TCR cDNA sequences were retained only when supported by two or more reads. The tcR package was used for downstream repertoire analysis, and clonotypes were matched across fractions by CDR3 nucleotide sequence plus V segment. VDJmatch was used to annotate antigen specificity against VDJdb, with one amino acid substitution allowed in CDR3.

Material for sequencing was CD8+ T cells sorted from blood. The origin of this receptor is a woman in her late teens or twenties in good health. The chain is assembled from TRBV18 and TRBJ2-7; a stretch of 7 junction bases matches TRBD1. The CDR3 protein sequence reads: CASSSQGIDEQYF. DNA sequence: TGTGCCAGCTCTTCACAGGGGATCGACGAGCAGTACTTC.